The 32 T cell receptor beta chains below all came from one sample that was sequenced in a study of cytomegalovirus exposure and HLA in healthy donors. Primers for the PCR totalled 60 Vbeta and 13 Jbeta. The repertoire was sequenced with immunoSEQ multiplex PCR; TCRdb's copy has only in-frame clones and lacks some. In the table there are around 190,000 clones, over 65% of which are singletons. Sequencing was done on a sample of PBMCs. The receptors were sampled from a man in his forties in good health and CMV-seropositive.

This rearrangement joins TRBV27 to TRBJ1-4; TRBD1 might be the D (6 bases). Per germline, CDR1 MNHEY and CDR2 SMNVEV (reference sequence). Trimming took 6 bases from V and 3 from J, leaving 11 bases between them. CDR3 length: 14 amino acids. CDR3 amino acids: CASRSGASNEKLFF. DNA of the CDR3: TGTGCCAGCAGATCAGGGGCCTCTAATGAAAAACTGTTTTTT. The full variable domain, in which reference TRBV27 and TRBJ1-4 provide the parts outside the CDR3, is EAQVTQNPRYLITVTGKKLTVTCSQNMNHEYMSWYRQDPGLGLRQIYYSMNVEVTDKGDVPEGYKVSRKEKRNFPLILESPSPNQTSLYFCASRSGASNEKLFFGSGTQLSVL.

V is TRBV6-5 and J is TRBJ2-2, with D possibly being TRBD2 (6 bases). The V gene lost 4 bases and the J gene lost 0 bases, with 12 bases spanning the gap. The CDR3 extends over 16 amino acids. The germline V gene encodes CDR1 MNHEY and CDR2 SVGAGI. Here the CDR3 DNA reads TGTGCCAGCAGTTTAGCTAGCGCACCGAACACCGGGGAGCTGTTTTTT. Amino acids: CASSLASAPNTGELFF.

This clone was seen a handful of times. The chain is built from TRBV5-5 and TRBJ2-5; 10 nucleotides match TRBD1. Losses at the gene ends were 4 bases for V and 5 bases for J; bases not matched to a gene: 11. CDR1 and CDR2 from the germline V gene are SGHKS and YYEKEE (reference sequence). The CDR3 extends over 16 amino acids. CDR3 region: CASSRARQGAGETQYF. CDR3 DNA: TGTGCCAGCAGCAGAGCTCGACAGGGGGCTGGGGAGACCCAGTACTTC.

The rearrangement links TRBV19 to TRBJ1-1, with 9 bases that match TRBD1. V shed 3 bases, J shed 5 bases, and the junction held 7 bases outside the gene matches. Germline CDR1 LNHDA, CDR2 SQIVND (reference sequence). The CDR3 runs to 15 residues. In DNA form, the CDR3 reads TGTGCCAGTAGTATCAAGGGGACAGGGTATACTGAAGCTTTCTTT. Translation: CASSIKGTGYTEAFF.

The chain is built from TRBV11-1 and TRBJ1-2; no clear D gene. The CDR3 extends over 12 amino acids. The V gene lost 5 bases and the J gene lost 7 bases, with 11 bases spanning the gap. Germline values: CDR1 SGHAT, CDR2 FQDESV (reference sequence). The CDR3 protein is CASSLEGGGYTF. CDR3 DNA: TGTGCCAGCAGCCTGGAGGGTGGTGGCTACACCTTC.

V and J are TRBV30 and TRBJ1-1; D not resolved. CDR3 length: 14 residues. The V gene lost 3 bases and the J gene lost 1 base, with 12 bases spanning the gap. The germline gives CDR1 GTSNPN, CDR2 SVGIG (reference sequence). For the CDR3, the DNA is TGTGCCTGGAGGCAACGGGTCGGGAACACTGAAGCTTTCTTT. Protein: CAWRQRVGNTEAFF.

This chain uses TRBV7-6 with TRBJ2-2, with 7 bases aligning to TRBD2. Trimming removed 0 bases from V and 1 base from J; junction bases left unmatched: 2. The CDR3 totals 16 residues. In germline, CDR1 is SGHVS, CDR2 FNYEAQ. The CDR3 bases are TGTGCCAGCAGCTTAGCCGGACTAGTGAACACCGGGGAGCTGTTTTTT. As protein: CASSLAGLVNTGELFF.

The chain carries TRBV6-5 and TRBJ2-5; the D gene is possibly TRBD2 (5 bases). Germline CDR1 and CDR2: MNHEY and SVGAGI. Trimming took 1 base from V and 2 from J, leaving 11 bases between them. The CDR3 runs to 15 residues. CDR3 residues: CASSYFTGEQETQYF. DNA of the CDR3: TGTGCCAGCAGTTACTTCACCGGGGAACAAGAGACCCAGTACTTC.

V is TRBV7-9 and J is TRBJ2-1; 7 bases align to TRBD2. This CDR3 has 17 amino acids. With 5 bases clipped from V and 0 bases from J, the junction kept 10 bases outside the gene matches. CDR1 SEHNR and CDR2 FQNEAQ come from the germline V gene (reference sequence). The CDR3 nucleotides read TGTGCCAGCAGCCCGATCGGCGGGGGTAACTCCTACAATGAGCAGTTCTTC. This encodes CASSPIGGGNSYNEQFF.

The rearrangement joins TRBV6-5 to TRBJ2-7; 8 nucleotides match TRBD1. The CDR3 sequence is 13 residues long. The J segment lost 6 bases and the V segment lost 5 bases, leaving 6 bases of the junction unmatched. Germline CDR1 MNHEY, CDR2 SVGAGI. CDR3 nucleotides: TGTGCCAGCAGTGCGGGACAGGAAGGCGAGCAGTACTTC. Translated: CASSAGQEGEQYF.

This chain links TRBV4-1 with TRBJ2-7; 13 bases align to TRBD2. CDR1 is MGHRA and CDR2 is YSYEKL in the germline V gene. This CDR3 region has 15 residues. J gave up 4 bases and V 3 bases, and 3 bases lay outside the gene matches. CDR3 sequence reads: CASSHPGLAGYEQYF. DNA of the CDR3: TGCGCCAGCAGCCACCCGGGACTAGCGGGATACGAGCAGTACTTC.

The chain recombines TRBV18 with TRBJ1-1; no firm D call. The CDR3 loop spans 15 amino acids. V gave up 1 base and J gave up 1 base, with 10 bases separating them. Per germline, CDR1 KGHSH and CDR2 LQKENI. The CDR3 DNA reads TGTGCCAGCTCACCACAACGGGAGGCGAACACTGAAGCTTTCTTT. Translation gives CASSPQREANTEAFF. The full variable domain, its missing parts supplied by reference TRBV18 and TRBJ1-1, is NAGVMQNPRHLVRRRGQEARLRCSPMKGHSHVYWYRQLPEEGLKFMVYLQKENIIDESGMPKERFSAEFPKEGPSILRIQQVVRGDSAAYFCASSPQREANTEAFFGQGTRLTVV.

The rearrangement uses TRBV6-1 and TRBJ2-1; 14 bases are shared with TRBD2. J gave up 7 bases and V 9 bases, and 8 bases lay outside the gene matches. Germline loops: CDR1 MNHNS, CDR2 SASEGT. This CDR3 comprises 15 residues. Here the CDR3 reads CASRLAGGPGNEQFF. The CDR3 DNA follows: TGTGCCAGTCGACTAGCGGGAGGGCCGGGGAATGAGCAGTTCTTC.

V gene TRBV6-5 combines with J gene TRBJ2-4; D not certain. The germline V gene has CDR1 MNHEY and CDR2 SVGAGI. The CDR3 is made up of 11 amino acids. Between the trimmed V and J ends, which lost 6 bases and 2 bases, there was a span of 2 bases. The CDR3 sequence is CASSSKNIQYF. The CDR3 coding sequence is TGTGCCAGCAGCTCCAAAAACATTCAGTACTTC.

The chain employs TRBV25-1 and TRBJ1-1; D unresolved. The germline V gene encodes CDR1 MGHDK and CDR2 SYGVNS. The ends were cut back, 8 bases at V and 1 base at J, with 20 bases in the middle. This CDR3 spans 16 amino acids. The chain's CDR3 is CASSGPRTQRNTEAFF. The CDR3 nucleotides read TGTGCCAGCTCAGGCCCCCGCACACAGAGGAACACTGAAGCTTTCTTT.

The chain combines TRBV7-3 with TRBJ2-5; 9 bases agree with TRBD2. The CDR3 extends over 16 amino acids. Looked up from germline, CDR1 is SGHTA and CDR2 is FQGTGA. J was trimmed by 3 bases and V by 4 bases; bases with no gene match: 9. CDR3 sequence (DNA): TGTGCCAGCAGCTCCGGGGGGTCTAGCGGGAAAGAGACCCAGTACTTC. This gives the protein CASSSGGSSGKETQYF.

This chain links TRBV6-5 with TRBJ1-2; no reliable D call. Per germline, CDR1 MNHEY and CDR2 SVGAGI. The CDR3 has 10 residues. The V gene lost 8 bases and the J gene lost 8 bases, with 9 bases spanning the gap. The CDR3 region is CASFHRGYTF. As DNA, the CDR3 is TGTGCCAGCTTCCATCGGGGCTACACCTTC.

Details on this clone: At one end, the junction sequence differs from germline, possibly due to a read error. This rearrangement joins TRBV6-5 to TRBJ1-2; D not resolved. This CDR3 is 15 amino acids long. The germline CDR1 and CDR2 sequences are MNHEY and SVGAGI. As DNA, the CDR3 is TGTGCCGGCAGCGCGATGCGGGAAGCTAACTATGGCTACACCTTC. Translated, it gives CAGSAMREANYGYTF.

V gene TRBV29-1 combines with J gene TRBJ1-1; 7 bases fit TRBD1. Germline V gene sequence: CDR1 SQVTM, CDR2 ANQGSEA. The trim removed 7 bases at V and 3 bases at J, leaving 14 bases unmatched. This CDR3 region has 15 residues. DNA of the CDR3: TGCAGCGAGGGACAGTCTACGGGCTGCGACACTGAAGCTTTCTTT. Its translation: CSEGQSTGCDTEAFF.

The V gene is TRBV27, the J gene TRBJ2-3; a possible D gene is TRBD2 (6 bases). Germline V CDR1 and CDR2: MNHEY, SMNVEV (reference sequence). Trimming pared 4 bases from V and 3 bases from J, leaving 14 bases between. This CDR3 has 15 amino acids. The CDR3 DNA follows: TGTGCCAGCAGTTCGGGGGTGCTTAGGACAGATACGCAGTATTTT. Protein product: CASSSGVLRTDTQYF.

This clone has a single count. The chain uses TRBV7-2 and TRBJ2-5, with D maybe TRBD2 (7 bases). V was trimmed by 3 bases and J by 5 bases, leaving 19 bases between them. Germline lookup yields CDR1 SGHTA and CDR2 FQGNSA. This CDR3 region has 16 residues. The CDR3 loop reads CASSLVRGLERETQYF. CDR3 DNA: TGTGCCAGCAGCTTGGTGCGGGGGCTGGAACGGGAGACCCAGTACTTC.

The chain couples TRBV25-1 to TRBJ1-1, with D possibly being TRBD1 (5 bases). V shed 2 bases and J shed 5 bases, with 9 bases lying between them. Germline assignment: CDR1 MGHDK and CDR2 SYGVNS. The CDR3 runs 13 residues. CDR3 coding DNA: TGTGCCAGCAGTGAACAGGGTTTGACTGAAGCTTTCTTT. Translating it yields CASSEQGLTEAFF.

V and J are TRBV6-1 and TRBJ2-5, with a weak D call TRBD2 (6 bases). The germline CDR1 and CDR2 sequences are MNHNS and SASEGT. This CDR3 comprises 14 residues. V shed 7 bases and J shed 2 bases, with 14 bases lying between them. The CDR3 sequence: CASTTGGRQETQYF. For the CDR3, the DNA is TGTGCCAGCACTACCGGGGGACGACAAGAGACCCAGTACTTC.

CDR3: CASSLGTDSTYEQYF. CDR3 bases: TGTGCCAGCAGCTTAGGAACAGATTCAACCTACGAGCAGTACTTC. The V and J genes are TRBV7-9 and TRBJ2-7; unclear D gene. The CDR3 spans 15 residues. Deletions cut 1 base from V and 2 bases from J, with 12 bases between. Germline-derived CDR1 and CDR2 are SEHNR and FQNEAQ (reference sequence).

The chain recombines TRBV6-6 with TRBJ1-5, with D possibly being TRBD1 (6 bases). V gave up 6 bases and J gave up 7 bases, with 13 bases separating them. CDR1 is MNHNY and CDR2 is SVGAGI in the germline V gene (reference sequence). This CDR3 region has 13 residues. The CDR3 DNA reads TGTGCCAGCAGCTCCCAGGGGAGCCAGCCCCAGCATTTT. Translation gives CASSSQGSQPQHF.

The chain links TRBV9 to TRBJ2-5, with TRBD1 identical over 9 bases. The length of the CDR3 is 16 residues. Germline V lookup: CDR1 SGDLS, CDR2 YYNGEE. J was trimmed by 4 bases and V by 0 bases; bases with no gene match: 7. CDR3 loop: CASSVGTGALVETQYF. In DNA, the CDR3 is TGTGCCAGCAGCGTAGGGACAGGGGCTCTCGTAGAGACCCAGTACTTC.

The chain links TRBV5-1 to TRBJ1-3; 7 nucleotides line up with TRBD1. CDR1 is SGHRS, CDR2 YFSETQ, per germline. The CDR3 is made up of 14 amino acids. The trim removed 4 bases at V and 4 bases at J, leaving 5 bases unmatched. The CDR3, as DNA: TGCGCCAGCAGCAACAGGGGTTTCGGAAACACCATATATTTT. Residues: CASSNRGFGNTIYF.

The chain has TRBV5-5 and TRBJ2-3, with 9 bases that match TRBD1. The junction had 6 bases not matched to a gene; V was cut back by 4 bases and J by 0 bases. Germline CDR1 SGHKS, CDR2 YYEKEE (reference sequence). This CDR3 comprises 16 residues. CDR3 nucleotides: TGTGCCAGCAGCGGAGGGACAGGGCTAAGCACAGATACGCAGTATTTT. It translates to CASSGGTGLSTDTQYF.

The chain employs TRBV5-4 and TRBJ2-7; no firm D call. This CDR3 region has 13 residues. The germline V gene encodes CDR1 SGHNT and CDR2 YYREEE (reference sequence). DNA for the CDR3: TGTTTTTTCAAGCAGAAGGCGGCATACGAGCAGTACTTC. Translation: CFFKQKAAYEQYF.

V usage is TRBV28 and J usage is TRBJ1-3, with D perhaps matching TRBD1 (5 bases). This CDR3 region has 14 residues. Trimming left V 5 bases short and J 4 bases short, with 12 bases between. CDR1 and CDR2 from the germline V gene are MDHEN and SYDVKM. The CDR3 loop reads CASSRRGGGNTIYF. The CDR3 DNA reads as TGTGCCAGCAGTCGGAGGGGAGGAGGAAACACCATATATTTT.

The genes are TRBV27 and TRBJ2-2; D is perhaps TRBD1 (5 bases). Germline assignment: CDR1 MNHEY and CDR2 SMNVEV (reference sequence). The CDR3 totals 17 residues. Deletions cut 7 bases from V and 0 bases from J, with 18 bases between. CDR3 sequence: CASMSLTGKANTGELFF. In nucleotides, the CDR3 is TGTGCCAGCATGTCTCTAACAGGAAAGGCGAACACCGGGGAGCTGTTTTTT.

The V and J genes are TRBV5-8 and TRBJ2-7; 7 bases map to TRBD2. The CDR3 has 13 amino acids. Trimming at V came to 1 base and at J to 3 bases, leaving 1 base not matched to a gene. Germline V gene sequence: CDR1 SGHTS, CDR2 YDEGEE. The CDR3: CASSLREGYEQYF. The CDR3 DNA sequence: TGTGCCAGCAGCTTGAGGGAGGGCTACGAGCAGTACTTC.